The 24 T cell receptor beta chains given below trace back to one sample, sequenced in a study of spatial heterogeneity in lung cancer. Time point of the sample: sample taken at primary tumor resection. For these receptors, no antigen is known. Whole-study findings and limits: The number of expanded tumor alpha and beta chains correlated with mutation number.

TCRdb ran MiXCR on the 5' RACE reads and lists one entry per CDR3 protein. The top ten hold more than 25% of the sample, which has about 9,800 distinct CDR3 sequences, about 53% seen once. Sequences were derived from lung tumor tissue, sampled at surgery. Every receptor here comes from a female donor with early-stage non-small cell lung cancer.

Notes on this clonotype: This beta chain represents an off-target read in a library built for alpha chains; its size is of limited meaning. The chain's CDR3 is CASSLAAQRRSYEQYF. The CDR3 DNA sequence: TGTGCCAGCAGCTTAGCGGCACAGCGTAGATCCTACGAGCAGTACTTC. The V and J genes are TRBV7-2 and TRBJ2-7; D unclear. V shed 0 bases and J shed 1 base, with 13 bases lying between them. The CDR3 runs 16 residues. Germline CDR1 and CDR2: SGHTA and FQGNSA.

Sample share makes this clonotype medium-sized. With the library built for alpha chains, this beta chain is off target and its frequency is not meaningful. The rearrangement joins TRBV6-5 to TRBJ1-4, with D possibly being TRBD1 (6 bases). Trimming cost V 4 bases and J 9 bases, with 15 bases left between them. This CDR3 contains 14 residues. CDR1 and CDR2 from the germline V gene are MNHEY and SVGAGI. In DNA, the CDR3 is TGTGCCAGCAGTTCGTCACCTGGACAGAAAAAACTGTTTTTT. This translates into CASSSSPGQKKLFF.

Worth noting for this clonotype: At one boundary the junction diverges from the germline segment, which might be a read error. This beta chain lies outside the target of a library built for alpha chains; its clone size means little. The CDR3 here is CSARVGTEAYF. The CDR3 DNA reads as TGCAGTGCTAGAGTCGGCACTGAAGCTTACTTT. The chain uses TRBV20-1 and TRBJ1-1; no firm D call. The CDR3 spans 11 residues. Germline V CDR1 and CDR2: DFQATT, SNEGSKA (reference sequence).

In regard to this clonotype: This beta chain was picked up by a library intended for alpha chains and is off target, so its count carries little meaning. This rearrangement joins TRBV9 to TRBJ1-2; D may be TRBD1 (6 bases). Trimming shortened V by 4 bases and J by 8 bases, and 18 bases separated the two germline ends. Germline CDR1 SGDLS, CDR2 YYNGEE. CDR3 length equals 14 residues. This chain's CDR3 is CASSSLTGSLGYTF. The CDR3 DNA follows: TGTGCCAGCAGCTCCCTTACAGGGAGTCTCGGCTACACCTTC.

The count of this clonotype is one. For a library built for alpha chains, this beta chain is a stray read; little rests on its size. The genes are TRBV12-3 or TRBV12-4 and TRBJ1-5; D unclear. CDR3 size: 12 residues. Trimming left V 5 bases short and J 4 bases short, with 6 bases between. CDR3 DNA: TGTGCCAGCAGTGGGAAAAATCAGCCCCAGCATTTT. The encoded protein is CASSGKNQPQHF.

This clonotype was seen more than once but under ten times. Being off target in a library aimed at alpha chains, this beta chain has a size of little meaning. The V and J genes are TRBV3-1 and TRBJ2-7, with 7 bases fitting TRBD1. Germline lookup yields CDR1 LGHDT and CDR2 YNNKEL (reference sequence). Trimming cost V 1 base and J 3 bases; bases outside gene matches: 0. The CDR3 has 13 residues. The CDR3 bases are TGTGCCAGCAGCCAAGGGGACAGCTACGAGCAGTACTTC. Its translation: CASSQGDSYEQYF.

Notes on this clonotype: Since it is a stray read in a library aimed at alpha chains, this beta chain has a size that is not meaningful. The chain carries TRBV20-1 and TRBJ1-5; weak D call: TRBD1 (5 bases). Trimming cost V 2 bases and J 3 bases, with 8 bases left between them. The V gene's germline CDR1 is DFQATT and CDR2 SNEGSKA (reference sequence). This CDR3 spans 13 amino acids. The CDR3 sequence is CSARIGDNQPQHF. In DNA, the CDR3 is TGCAGTGCTAGAATAGGGGACAATCAGCCCCAGCATTTT.

This clonotype was seen a handful of times. This beta chain is off target for a library built for alpha chains, so its abundance means little. The rearrangement uses TRBV2 and TRBJ2-3; no clear D. V lost 0 bases and J 3 bases, leaving 10 bases between the germline ends. The CDR3 has 15 amino acids. The germline V gene has CDR1 SNHLY and CDR2 FYNNEI. DNA of the CDR3: TGTGCCAGCAGTGAAGCGGGGATTGGAACAGATACGCAGTATTTT. It yields the protein CASSEAGIGTDTQYF.

A word on this clonotype: The library was built for alpha chains, so this beta chain is an off-target read and its size means little. The V and J genes are TRBV28 and TRBJ2-1, with TRBD1 identical over 7 bases. Germline CDR1 and CDR2: MDHEN and SYDVKM. CDR3 size: 13 residues. The J segment lost 7 bases and the V segment lost 5 bases, leaving 5 bases of the junction unmatched. CDR3 nucleotide sequence: TGTGCCAGCAGTACCCACAGGGGAAATGAGCAGTTCTTC. Protein product: CASSTHRGNEQFF.

A note on this clonotype: In a library made to pick up alpha chains, this beta chain is a stray read with a size that means little. The chain employs TRBV2 and TRBJ2-2, with D perhaps matching TRBD1 (5 bases). The V end lost 8 bases, the J end lost 5 bases, and 9 bases lay between the germline ends. CDR1 and CDR2 (germline): SNHLY, FYNNEI. The CDR3 length is 12 residues. CDR3 nucleotides: TGTGCCAGCTGGGGCTTGACCGGGGAGCTGTTTTTT. Residues: CASWGLTGELFF.

As regards this clonotype: This beta chain is an off-target read within a library intended for alpha chains, so its frequency means little. CDR3 loop: CASSEEYNEQFF. CDR3 DNA: TGTGCCAGCAGTGAAGAGTACAATGAGCAGTTCTTC. V usage is TRBV2 and J usage is TRBJ2-1; D unclear. The CDR3 consists of 12 residues. Germline CDR1 SNHLY, CDR2 FYNNEI. V lost 1 base and J 4 bases, leaving 2 bases between the germline ends.

In regard to this clonotype: The size of this beta chain means little, since it is a stray read in a library made for alpha chains. The V gene is TRBV6-5, the J gene TRBJ2-5, with D unclear. Germline lookup yields CDR1 MNHEY and CDR2 SVGAGI. The CDR3 sequence is 16 residues long. V was pared by 4 bases and J by 2 bases, with 17 bases between. The CDR3, as DNA: TGTGCCAGCAGTTCCTCTCCTAGGGCCACTCAAGAGACCCAGTACTTC. Translation: CASSSSPRATQETQYF.

In the case of this clonotype: This beta chain is a stray read from a library made for alpha chains; its abundance is not meaningful. The gene calls are TRBV5-6 and TRBJ2-2; no clear D gene. Trimming left V 1 base short and J 2 bases short, with 3 bases between. The germline gives CDR1 SGHDT, CDR2 YYEEEE. The CDR3 has 13 amino acids. CDR3 nucleotide sequence: TGTGCCAGCAGCTTGATAAACACCGGGGAGCTGTTTTTT. It codes for CASSLINTGELFF.

In regard to this clonotype: A library made for alpha chains picked up this beta chain off target, so its size means little. The CDR3 nucleotides are TGCGCCAGCAGCTTCATAGGGCACGAGCAGTACTTC. It encodes CASSFIGHEQYF. V is TRBV5-1 and J is TRBJ2-7; D gene uncertain. CDR1 is SGHRS, CDR2 YFSETQ, per germline. The CDR3 length is 12 residues. V shed 2 bases and J shed 5 bases, with 8 bases lying between them.

For this clonotype: This beta chain was picked up by a library intended for alpha chains and is off target, so its count carries little meaning. The rearrangement joins TRBV2 to TRBJ1-4; tentative D call: TRBD1 (5 bases). Deletions cut 3 bases from V and 10 bases from J, with 15 bases between. The V gene's germline CDR1 is SNHLY and CDR2 FYNNEI. The CDR3 is 14 amino acids. CDR3: CASSDAVRQRKLFF. The CDR3 DNA sequence: TGTGCCAGCAGTGACGCGGTCCGACAGAGAAAACTGTTTTTT.

Turning to this clonotype: Since it is a stray read in a library aimed at alpha chains, this beta chain has a size that is not meaningful. The chain links TRBV11-2 to TRBJ2-1; tentative D call: TRBD2 (6 bases). Trimming took 5 bases from V and 4 from J, leaving 18 bases between them. Per germline, CDR1 SGHAT and CDR2 FQNNGV. The CDR3 is 16 amino acids. The CDR3 DNA reads as TGTGCCAGCAGCCTATCAGGCAGGCGGGGATACAATGAGCAGTTCTTC. Its protein product is CASSLSGRRGYNEQFF.

Of note for this clonotype: This beta chain slipped into a library made for alpha chains as a stray read, so its size is not meaningful. The chain joins TRBV11-3 to TRBJ1-3; D is ambiguous. CDR1 and CDR2 from the germline V gene are SGHNT and YENEEA. The CDR3 has 15 amino acids. Trimming pared 3 bases from V and 0 bases from J, leaving 9 bases between. CDR3 coding DNA: TGTGCCAGCAGCTTGGACGGGAGCTCTGGAAACACCATATATTTT. Translating it yields CASSLDGSSGNTIYF.

Concerning this clonotype itself: With the library built for alpha chains, this beta chain is off target and its frequency is not meaningful. The chain has TRBV7-9 and TRBJ1-3; a weak D match, TRBD1 (6 bases). Germline loops: CDR1 SEHNR, CDR2 FQNEAQ (reference sequence). V gave up 3 bases and J gave up 3 bases, with 9 bases separating them. This CDR3 is 14 amino acids long. The CDR3 is CASSFNRVGNTIYF. CDR3 sequence (DNA): TGTGCCAGCAGCTTTAACAGGGTTGGAAACACCATATATTTT.

In the case of this clonotype: This beta chain represents an off-target read in a library built for alpha chains; its size is of limited meaning. This rearrangement joins TRBV7-9 to TRBJ2-2; 8 bases agree with TRBD1. This CDR3 comprises 14 residues. V shed 5 bases and J 7 bases; nucleotides not matched to a gene: 6. Germline CDR1 SEHNR, CDR2 FQNEAQ (reference sequence). The CDR3 region has the DNA TGTGCCAGCAGCCCACCGACAGGGGTCGGGGAGCTGTTTTTT. The encoded protein is CASSPPTGVGELFF.

On this clonotype itself: A read error may produce the germline difference seen at one junction end. This beta chain represents an off-target read in a library built for alpha chains; its size is of limited meaning. V usage is TRBV9 and J usage is TRBJ2-3; D is possibly TRBD1 (6 bases). Germline V CDR1 and CDR2: SGDLS, YYNGEE. The CDR3 covers 17 residues. The CDR3 DNA reads TGTGCCAGCAGCCCCAGTAGATCAACAGGGCGCACAGATTCGCAGTATTTT. Encoded protein: CASSPSRSTGRTDSQYF.

A word on this clonotype: The library was designed around alpha chains, so this beta chain is a stray read whose abundance carries little weight. The V and J genes are TRBV12-3 or TRBV12-4 and TRBJ1-6; D remains ambiguous. CDR3 length: 12 amino acids. The V and J ends lost 3 bases and 6 bases respectively, with 3 bases between them. The CDR3 spells CASSFGNSPLHF. The DNA for the CDR3 is TGTGCCAGCAGTTTCGGTAATTCACCCCTCCACTTT.

Notes on this clonotype: This beta chain is an unintended read in a library built for alpha chains; its size means little. The chain uses TRBV7-2 and TRBJ2-7; no firm D call. V dropped 1 base and J dropped 4 bases, with 14 bases sitting between them. The V gene's germline CDR1 is SGHTA and CDR2 FQGNSA. This CDR3 comprises 15 residues. The CDR3 coding sequence is TGTGCCAGCAGCTTAGGGTCCCCCTCCCTATACGAGCAGTACTTC. It codes for CASSLGSPSLYEQYF.

As to this clonotype: Because the library targeted alpha chains, this beta chain is an off-target read whose size means little. The V gene is TRBV7-9, the J gene TRBJ1-4; D remains ambiguous. Trimming removed 0 bases from V and 7 bases from J, with 6 bases in between. The CDR3 runs 13 residues. CDR1 and CDR2 from the germline V gene are SEHNR and FQNEAQ (reference sequence). CDR3 nucleotides: TGTGCCAGCAGCTTAGCGCTTCGTGAAAAACTGTTTTTT. Protein product: CASSLALREKLFF.

As regards this clonotype: The library was designed around alpha chains, so this beta chain is a stray read whose abundance carries little weight. In DNA, the CDR3 is TGCAGTGCCATCACTAGATCCTCCTACGAGCAGTACTTC. Its protein product is CSAITRSSYEQYF. The chain carries TRBV20-1 and TRBJ2-7; D possibly corresponds to TRBD2 (5 bases). Trimming took off 6 bases at V and 0 bases at J, with 12 bases between the two ends. The germline V gene encodes CDR1 DFQATT and CDR2 SNEGSKA (reference sequence). The CDR3 contains 13 residues.